This T cell receptor beta chain is drawn from a study of T cell changes during pregnancy in multiple sclerosis. Germline-derived CDR1 and CDR2 are SQVTM and ANQGSEA. The CDR3 runs 13 residues. Trimming removed 5 bases from V and 4 bases from J, with 15 bases in between. Clones were read by immunoSEQ multiplex PCR, and TCRdb kept only the in-frame ones, dropping some. The sample contains around 56,000 clones, 75% to 90% of which appear only once. The sequence was obtained from a female donor with multiple sclerosis, enrolled in a pregnancy study. This chain links TRBV29-1 with TRBJ2-7; tentative D call: TRBD1 (6 bases). The sample was CD4+ T cells from peripheral blood mononuclear cells, taken in the third trimester of pregnancy. CDR3 bases: TGCAGCGTTCGGGACACCACGTCGTACGAGCAGTACTTC. Its translation is CSVRDTTSYEQYF.